A single sample gave rise to the 8 T cell receptor beta chains below, sequenced in a study of cytomegalovirus exposure and HLA in healthy donors. The PCR used 60 Vbeta and 13 Jbeta primers. Clones were sequenced by immunoSEQ multiplex PCR, and TCRdb holds only the in-frame ones, with some missing. Altogether a few hundred thousand clones are present, around 80% being singletons, with the ten largest covering 0.22%. The sample was PBMCs. Source of these receptors: a girl aged 2 to 9 in good health and CMV-seronegative.

This clone was picked up many times. The chain uses TRBV6-1 and TRBJ2-7; the D gene is possibly TRBD1 (6 bases). The V end was cut by 5 bases, the J end by 3 bases, with 17 bases between. The CDR3 sequence is 15 residues long. CDR1 is MNHNS, CDR2 SASEGT, per germline. The CDR3 loop reads CASSLMDSPDYEQYF. For the CDR3, the DNA is TGTGCCAGCAGTCTGATGGACAGTCCCGACTACGAGCAGTACTTC.

In this sample, this clone turned up once. The chain joins TRBV25-1 to TRBJ2-3; 14 nucleotides agree with TRBD2. The ends lost 4 bases at V and 4 bases at J; junction bases unmatched: 4. The CDR3 sequence is 16 residues long. In germline, CDR1 is MGHDK, CDR2 SYGVNS. The CDR3, as DNA: TGTGCCAGCAGTGTCGGGACTAGCGGGAGTGCAGATACGCAGTATTTT. Protein sequence: CASSVGTSGSADTQYF. Using reference TRBV25-1 and TRBJ2-3 for the parts outside the CDR3, the full variable domain is EADIYQTPRYLVIGTGKKITLECSQTMGHDKMYWYQQDPGMELHLIHYSYGVNSTEKGDLSSESTVSRIRTEHFPLTLESARPSHTSQYLCASSVGTSGSADTQYFGPGTRLTVL.

The J gene is TRBJ2-5, the V gene TRBV2; possibly TRBD2 for D (6 bases). Trimming pared 0 bases from V and 2 bases from J, leaving 10 bases between. Germline V CDR1 and CDR2: SNHLY, FYNNEI. The CDR3 consists of 15 residues. The CDR3 nucleotides read TGTGCCAGCAGTGAAGCAGGTAGCGGACAAGAGACCCAGTACTTC. As protein: CASSEAGSGQETQYF.

The chain is built from TRBV5-6 and TRBJ2-3; 12 bases align to TRBD2. J was trimmed by 3 bases and V by 4 bases; bases with no gene match: 12. The CDR3 loop spans 18 amino acids. CDR1 and CDR2 (germline): SGHDT, YYEEEE. CDR3 residues: CASSPGVLAGGTTDTQYF. CDR3 nucleotide sequence: TGTGCCAGCAGCCCTGGAGTACTAGCGGGGGGTACTACAGATACGCAGTATTTT.

The chain is built from TRBV29-1 and TRBJ2-5, with a weak D call TRBD2 (5 bases). CDR1 is SQVTM and CDR2 is ANQGSEA in the germline V gene. V lost 7 bases and J lost 5, with 20 bases in between. This CDR3 spans 14 amino acids. The CDR3 DNA reads TGCAGCGCTGTTCCCGTCGAGGGTTACGAGACCCAGTACTTC. It encodes CSAVPVEGYETQYF. Full variable domain (missing parts from reference TRBV29-1 and TRBJ2-5): SAVISQKPSRDICQRGTSLTIQCQVDSQVTMMFWYRQQPGQSLTLIATANQGSEATYESGFVIDKFPISRPNLTFSTLTVSNMSPEDSSIYLCSAVPVEGYETQYFGPGTRLLVL.

The rearrangement links TRBV4-1 to TRBJ1-6, with a possible D match to TRBD1 (5 bases). Germline CDR1 MGHRA, CDR2 YSYEKL. V lost 7 bases and J 8 bases, leaving 18 bases between the germline ends. This CDR3 contains 15 residues. CDR3 coding DNA: TGCGCCAGCACCCTGGAACAGGTTTGGGATTCACCCCTCCACTTT. It yields the protein CASTLEQVWDSPLHF.

The chain combines TRBV27 with TRBJ1-4, with 9 bases lining up with TRBD1. The V gene end was trimmed by 8 bases and the J gene end by 7 bases; junction bases not matched to a gene: 8. Per the germline V gene, CDR1 is MNHEY and CDR2 is SMNVEV (reference sequence). This CDR3 is built from 14 residues. CDR3 region: CASGGQGLFEKLFF. The CDR3 DNA is TGTGCCAGCGGGGGACAGGGTCTATTTGAAAAACTGTTTTTT. Supplemented by reference TRBV27 and TRBJ1-4, the full variable domain reads EAQVTQNPRYLITVTGKKLTVTCSQNMNHEYMSWYRQDPGLGLRQIYYSMNVEVTDKGDVPEGYKVSRKEKRNFPLILESPSPNQTSLYFCASGGQGLFEKLFFGSGTQLSVL.

This clone has just one count. The chain combines TRBV6-1 with TRBJ2-7; D may be TRBD2 (5 bases). The CDR3 is 14 amino acids. The V end was cut by 4 bases, the J end by 2 bases, with 12 bases between. Germline CDR1 and CDR2: MNHNS and SASEGT. The CDR3 nucleotides are TGTGCCAGCAGTGCGGGGAAAGCAACCTACGAGCAGTACTTC. It encodes CASSAGKATYEQYF.